These 20 T cell receptor beta chains came from one sample sequenced in a study of T-cell reconstitution after alpha-beta-depleted transplantation in children. The TCRbeta library was prepared with unique molecular identifiers. TCRdb fed the PCR reads into MiXCR, producing one record per CDR3 protein. The sample lists about 500,000 distinct CDR3 sequences; 10% to 12% were seen once. The sample here was PBMCs, mostly from graft donor cells, taken 180 days after TCRalphabeta/CD19-depleted stem cell transplant. All receptors come from a female patient aged 2-15 years who had a stem cell transplant for aplastic anemia, so the T cells may come from the graft donor.

There are many counts of this clonotype. This chain uses TRBV28 with TRBJ2-3, with a tentative D call TRBD2 (6 bases). V was trimmed by 4 bases and J by 2 bases, leaving 16 bases between them. Germline CDR1 reads MDHEN; CDR2 reads SYDVKM. This CDR3 is 16 amino acids long. CDR3 region: CASSSPRGGTTDTQYF. The CDR3 DNA follows: TGTGCCAGCAGTTCCCCTCGCGGAGGGACCACAGATACGCAGTATTTT.

This sequence joins TRBV5-1 and TRBJ2-7, with TRBD1 matching over 8 bases. CDR1 and CDR2 from the germline V gene are SGHRS and YFSETQ. The CDR3 has 15 residues. The V and J ends lost 4 bases and 2 bases, in that order; junction bases with no gene match: 8. CDR3 region: CASSLTQQGAYEQYF. In nucleotides, the CDR3 is TGCGCCAGCAGCCTGACGCAACAGGGGGCCTACGAGCAGTACTTC.

This clonotype was detected only a few times. The genes are TRBV28 and TRBJ1-1; D is possibly TRBD1 (5 bases). V lost 3 bases and J 9 bases, leaving 11 bases between the germline ends. CDR1 and CDR2 from the germline V gene are MDHEN and SYDVKM. This CDR3 region has 12 residues. The CDR3, as DNA: TGTGCCAGCAGTTTGCGGGACCTGAAAGCTTTCTTT. Amino acids: CASSLRDLKAFF.

This chain uses TRBV25-1 with TRBJ1-4; D perhaps matches TRBD1 (5 bases). CDR3 length: 14 residues. Germline V gene lookup returns CDR1 MGHDK and CDR2 SYGVNS. Between the trimmed V and J ends, which lost 5 bases and 6 bases, there was a span of 13 bases. In DNA form, the CDR3 reads TGTGCCAGCAGTTCTTGGGGCAGCGATGAAAAACTGTTTTTT. Translation: CASSSWGSDEKLFF.

The V call is TRBV20-1, the J call TRBJ2-7; TRBD2 matches 9 bases. Germline V gene sequence: CDR1 DFQATT, CDR2 SNEGSKA (reference sequence). This CDR3 spans 13 amino acids. The trim removed 3 bases at V and 2 bases at J, leaving 2 bases unmatched. DNA for the CDR3: TGCAGTGCTAGTCTAGCGGGGACCTACGAGCAGTACGTC. This codes for CSASLAGTYEQYV.

The V and J genes are TRBV20-1 and TRBJ1-5; D is uncertain. CDR3 length equals 14 residues. Trimming took off 2 bases at V and 0 bases at J, with 8 bases between the two ends. Per the germline V gene, CDR1 is DFQATT and CDR2 is SNEGSKA (reference sequence). The CDR3 loop is CSARRGDSNQPQHF. The CDR3 DNA is TGCAGTGCTAGACGAGGCGATAGCAATCAGCCCCAGCATTTT.

The rearrangement joins TRBV14 to TRBJ2-1; possible D gene TRBD2, 6 bases. Per the germline V gene, CDR1 is SGHDN and CDR2 is FVKESK. V dropped 0 bases and J dropped 10 bases, with 13 bases sitting between them. The CDR3 has 14 residues. CDR3 sequence: CASSQDGGFWEQFF. CDR3 nucleotides: TGTGCCAGCAGCCAAGATGGGGGGTTTTGGGAGCAGTTCTTC.

This clonotype appeared many times. V and J are TRBV20-1 and TRBJ2-5; D is ambiguous. Trimming removed 3 bases from V and 1 base from J, with 6 bases in between. The CDR3 has 12 residues. The germline gives CDR1 DFQATT, CDR2 SNEGSKA (reference sequence). The CDR3 reads CSASGSQETQYF. The CDR3 DNA is TGCAGTGCTAGTGGCAGCCAAGAGACCCAGTACTTC.

This sequence joins TRBV11-3 and TRBJ2-7, with D perhaps given as TRBD1 or TRBD2 (5 bases each). V was clipped by 3 bases and J by 0 bases, with 18 bases between them. This CDR3 is built from 17 residues. The germline V gene encodes CDR1 SGHNT and CDR2 YENEEA. In DNA form, the CDR3 reads TGTGCCAGCAGCTTCGTCGACTGGGACCGAAGCTCCTACGAGCAGTACGTC. It translates to CASSFVDWDRSSYEQYV.

This clonotype was picked up a small number of times. The chain joins TRBV5-6 to TRBJ2-7, with D hard to call. The germline V and J ends were trimmed by 3 bases and 3 bases, with 19 bases remaining between them. The CDR3 spans 16 residues. The germline V gene has CDR1 SGHDT and CDR2 YYEEEE. The CDR3 DNA follows: TGTGCCAGCAGCTCCCATCTCGGCATTCCCCACTACGAGCAGTACTTC. Translated, it gives CASSSHLGIPHYEQYF.

In its sample, this clonotype was seen a few times. The rearrangement uses TRBV2 and TRBJ2-2, with D tentatively TRBD1 or TRBD2 (5 bases each). CDR3 length: 12 residues. Germline V gene data show CDR1 as SNHLY and CDR2 as FYNNEI. V lost 8 bases to trimming and J lost 7 bases, with 11 bases between them. In DNA, the CDR3 is TGTGCCAGCGGGACGGGTTGCGGGGAGCTGTTTTTT. It specifies CASGTGCGELFF.

V is TRBV20-1 and J is TRBJ2-4; D ambiguous. The V and J ends lost 4 bases and 2 bases respectively, with 9 bases between them. This CDR3 region has 13 residues. Germline V CDR1 and CDR2: DFQATT, SNEGSKA (reference sequence). This CDR3 is CSATRTSKNIQYF. In DNA, the CDR3 is TGCAGTGCTACTCGTACGTCCAAAAACATTCAGTACTTC.

J is TRBJ2-1 and V is TRBV5-1, with TRBD2 as a possible D gene (6 bases). V was clipped by 2 bases and J by 9 bases, with 12 bases between them. The CDR3 consists of 13 residues. Per the germline V gene, CDR1 is SGHRS and CDR2 is YFSETQ. CDR3 in DNA: TGCGCCAGCAGCTTACTAGCAAGGGGTGAGCAGTTCTTC. It specifies CASSLLARGEQFF.

This clonotype was seen a few times. This chain connects TRBV28 to TRBJ1-1, with TRBD1 identical over 7 bases. The CDR3 extends over 15 amino acids. The V gene's germline CDR1 is MDHEN and CDR2 SYDVKM. Trimming at V came to 4 bases and at J to 1 base, leaving 6 bases not matched to a gene. The CDR3 coding sequence is TGTGCCAGCAGTTCTCCCTCAGGGGGGAACACTGAAGCTTTCTTT. The encoded protein is CASSSPSGGNTEAFF.

V gene TRBV28 combines with J gene TRBJ1-1; D not certain. The CDR3 runs to 15 residues. Between the trimmed V and J ends, which lost 4 bases and 0 bases, there was a span of 12 bases. Germline lookup yields CDR1 MDHEN and CDR2 SYDVKM. The CDR3 reads CASSSAAGLNTEAFF. The CDR3 nucleotides read TGTGCCAGCAGTTCCGCTGCAGGCTTGAACACTGAAGCTTTCTTT.

Only a few counts were recorded for this clonotype. V gene TRBV12-3 or TRBV12-4 combines with J gene TRBJ2-5; D unclear. V lost 7 bases and J 4 bases, leaving 16 bases between the germline ends. The CDR3 covers 14 residues. The CDR3 DNA reads as TGTGCCAGCACCCTGTGGCAGGAGAGAGAGACCCAGTACTTC. It encodes CASTLWQERETQYF.

This clonotype was counted a few times. This CDR3 is CASSQEGWLVRNEQFF. For the CDR3, the DNA is TGCGCCAGCAGCCAAGAGGGGTGGCTTGTGCGGAATGAGCAGTTCTTC. The V gene is TRBV4-3, the J gene TRBJ2-1; D call uncertain. Trimming left V 0 bases short and J 7 bases short, with 16 bases between. CDR3 length equals 16 residues. CDR1 and CDR2 from the germline V gene are LGHNA and YSLEER.

A few counts support this clonotype. This chain links TRBV20-1 with TRBJ2-1; tentative D call: TRBD1 (6 bases). Trimming shortened V by 5 bases and J by 2 bases, and 16 bases separated the two germline ends. Germline CDR1 and CDR2: DFQATT and SNEGSKA (reference sequence). The CDR3 is made up of 15 amino acids. Here the CDR3 reads CSARPGQLPYNEQFF. The CDR3 DNA reads TGCAGTGCTCGACCCGGACAGCTTCCCTACAATGAGCAGTTCTTC.

The sample holds many counts of this clonotype. V usage is TRBV29-1 and J usage is TRBJ2-5, with D perhaps matching TRBD1 (5 bases). The CDR3 contains 12 residues. Looked up from germline, CDR1 is SQVTM and CDR2 is ANQGSEA. V lost 6 bases, J lost 0 bases, and 8 bases lay in between. Here the CDR3 reads CSVQGNQETQYF. CDR3 DNA sequence: TGCAGCGTGCAGGGCAACCAAGAGACCCAGTACTTC.

V usage is TRBV3-1 and J usage is TRBJ2-4, with unresolved D. The CDR3 sequence is 15 residues long. Germline V gene sequence: CDR1 LGHDT, CDR2 YNNKEL (reference sequence). The V end was cut by 11 bases, the J end by 0 bases, with 17 bases between. The chain's CDR3 is CACTQEQSAKNIQYF. The CDR3 DNA reads TGTGCCTGCACCCAAGAACAGTCAGCCAAAAACATTCAGTACTTC.